What follows is one TCR beta chain and its context. Its antigen remains unidentified. These data are taken from a study of tissue T cells after allogeneic stem cell transplantation. Study findings and constraints: Anatomically similar tissues had similar TCR repertoires within each patient.

The germline gives CDR1 KGHSH, CDR2 LQKENI. This CDR3 spans 19 amino acids. Germline trimming cut 3 bases from V and 9 bases from J; bases unmatched to any gene: 20. TCRdb's copy holds only in-frame clones and misses some; the assay was immunoSEQ multiplex PCR. Among more than 8,000 clones listed, 56% were seen once. The sequence was collected from a female donor aged 60 or older with lung cancer. Here the sequenced sample was tissue from the jejunum, taken at autopsy. This chain uses TRBV18 with TRBJ2-1; 10 bases are a match to TRBD2. CDR3: CASSPTRTRTQREGGEQFF. The DNA of the CDR3 is TGTGCCAGCTCACCCACCAGGACGAGAACCCAGCGGGAGGGCGGTGAGCAGTTCTTC.